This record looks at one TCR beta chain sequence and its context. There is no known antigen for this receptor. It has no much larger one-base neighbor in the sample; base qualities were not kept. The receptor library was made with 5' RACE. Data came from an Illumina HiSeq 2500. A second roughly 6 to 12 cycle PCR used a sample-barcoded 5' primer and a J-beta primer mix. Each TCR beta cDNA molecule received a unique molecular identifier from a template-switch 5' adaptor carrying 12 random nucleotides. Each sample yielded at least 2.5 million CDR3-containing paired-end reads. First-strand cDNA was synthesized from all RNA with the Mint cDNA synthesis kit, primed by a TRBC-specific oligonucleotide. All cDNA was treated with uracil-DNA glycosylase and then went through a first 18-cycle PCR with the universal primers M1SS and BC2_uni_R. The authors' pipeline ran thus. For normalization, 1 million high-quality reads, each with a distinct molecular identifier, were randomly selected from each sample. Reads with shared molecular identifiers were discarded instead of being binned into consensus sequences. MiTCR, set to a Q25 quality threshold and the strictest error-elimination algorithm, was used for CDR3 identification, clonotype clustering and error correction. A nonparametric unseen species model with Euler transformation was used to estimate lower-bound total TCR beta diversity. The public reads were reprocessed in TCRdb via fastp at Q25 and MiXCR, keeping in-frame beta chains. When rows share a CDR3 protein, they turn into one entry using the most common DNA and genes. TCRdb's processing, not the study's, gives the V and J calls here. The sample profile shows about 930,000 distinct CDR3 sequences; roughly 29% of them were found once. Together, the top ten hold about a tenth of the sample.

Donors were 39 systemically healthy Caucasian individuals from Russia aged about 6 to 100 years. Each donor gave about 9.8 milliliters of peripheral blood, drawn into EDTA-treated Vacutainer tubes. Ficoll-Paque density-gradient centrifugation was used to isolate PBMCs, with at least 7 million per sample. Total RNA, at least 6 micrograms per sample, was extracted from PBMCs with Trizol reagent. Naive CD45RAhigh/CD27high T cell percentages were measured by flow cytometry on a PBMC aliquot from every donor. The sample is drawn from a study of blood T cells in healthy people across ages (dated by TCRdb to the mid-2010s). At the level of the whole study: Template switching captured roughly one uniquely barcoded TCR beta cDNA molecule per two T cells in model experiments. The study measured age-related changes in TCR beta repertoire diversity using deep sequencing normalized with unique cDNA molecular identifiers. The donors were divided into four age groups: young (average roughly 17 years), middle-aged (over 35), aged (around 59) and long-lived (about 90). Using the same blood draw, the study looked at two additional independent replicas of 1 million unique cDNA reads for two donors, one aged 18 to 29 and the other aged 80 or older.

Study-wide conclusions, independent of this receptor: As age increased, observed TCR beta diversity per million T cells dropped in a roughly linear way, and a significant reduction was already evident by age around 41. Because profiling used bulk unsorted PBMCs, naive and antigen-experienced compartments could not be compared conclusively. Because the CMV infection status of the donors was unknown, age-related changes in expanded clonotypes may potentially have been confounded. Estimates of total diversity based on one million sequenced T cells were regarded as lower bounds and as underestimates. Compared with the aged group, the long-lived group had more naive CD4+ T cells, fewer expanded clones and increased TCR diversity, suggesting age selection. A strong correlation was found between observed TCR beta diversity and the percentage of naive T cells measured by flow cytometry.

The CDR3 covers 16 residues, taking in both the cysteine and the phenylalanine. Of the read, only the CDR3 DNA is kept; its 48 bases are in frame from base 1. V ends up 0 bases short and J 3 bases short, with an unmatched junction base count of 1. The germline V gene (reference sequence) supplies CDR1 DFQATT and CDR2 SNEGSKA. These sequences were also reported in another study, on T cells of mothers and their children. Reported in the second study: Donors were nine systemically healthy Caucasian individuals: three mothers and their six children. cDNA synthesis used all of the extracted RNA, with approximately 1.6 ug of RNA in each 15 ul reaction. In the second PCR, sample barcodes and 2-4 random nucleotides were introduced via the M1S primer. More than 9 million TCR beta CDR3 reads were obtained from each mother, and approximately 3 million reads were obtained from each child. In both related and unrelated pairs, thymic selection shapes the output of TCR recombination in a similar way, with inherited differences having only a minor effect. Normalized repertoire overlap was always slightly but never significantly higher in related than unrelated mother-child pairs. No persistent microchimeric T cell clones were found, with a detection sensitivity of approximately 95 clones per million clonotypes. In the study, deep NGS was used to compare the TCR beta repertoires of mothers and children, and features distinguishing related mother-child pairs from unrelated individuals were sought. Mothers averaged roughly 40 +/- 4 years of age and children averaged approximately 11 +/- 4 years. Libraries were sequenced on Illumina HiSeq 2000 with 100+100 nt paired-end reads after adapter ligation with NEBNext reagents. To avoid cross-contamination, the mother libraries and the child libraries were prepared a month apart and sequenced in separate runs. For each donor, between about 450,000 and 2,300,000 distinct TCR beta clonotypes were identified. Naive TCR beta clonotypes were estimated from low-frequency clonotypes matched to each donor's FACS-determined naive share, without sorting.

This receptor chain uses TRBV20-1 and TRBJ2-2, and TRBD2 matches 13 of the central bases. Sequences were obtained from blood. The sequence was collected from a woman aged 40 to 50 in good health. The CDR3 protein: CSARDGLAGDTGELFF. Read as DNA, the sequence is TGCAGTGCTAGAGACGGACTAGCGGGGGACACCGGGGAGCTGTTTTTT.